This T cell receptor beta chain was sequenced for a study of blood T cells in healthy people across ages. Points from the study as a whole: Shifts in expanded clonotypes may have been confounded by donor CMV status, which was unknown.

Primers used in a second PCR of roughly 7 to 12 cycles were a sample-barcoded 5' primer and a J-beta primer mix. TCRdb independently ran MiXCR on the 5' RACE reads; one entry per CDR3 protein. The data contain over 750,000 distinct CDR3 sequences, approximately 25% of them singletons. In regard to this clonotype: Its antigen is not known.

A further study also used this sample, focusing on T cells of mothers and their children. From that second work: Over 9.5 million reads per mother and roughly 3 million per child were obtained. Related and unrelated pairs show similar shaping of TCR recombination output by thymic selection.

The TCR comes from a boy aged 5 to 17 in good health. Sequencing used blood.

CDR3 sequence reads: CASSWSSGDSTDTQYF. CDR3 nucleotides: TGTGCCAGCAGTTGGTCGAGCGGGGACAGCACAGATACGCAGTATTTT. The chain is built from TRBV12-3 or TRBV12-4 and TRBJ2-3; 7 nucleotides agree with TRBD2. Germline trimming cut 4 bases from V and 0 bases from J; bases unmatched to any gene: 7. The CDR3 is made up of 16 amino acids.